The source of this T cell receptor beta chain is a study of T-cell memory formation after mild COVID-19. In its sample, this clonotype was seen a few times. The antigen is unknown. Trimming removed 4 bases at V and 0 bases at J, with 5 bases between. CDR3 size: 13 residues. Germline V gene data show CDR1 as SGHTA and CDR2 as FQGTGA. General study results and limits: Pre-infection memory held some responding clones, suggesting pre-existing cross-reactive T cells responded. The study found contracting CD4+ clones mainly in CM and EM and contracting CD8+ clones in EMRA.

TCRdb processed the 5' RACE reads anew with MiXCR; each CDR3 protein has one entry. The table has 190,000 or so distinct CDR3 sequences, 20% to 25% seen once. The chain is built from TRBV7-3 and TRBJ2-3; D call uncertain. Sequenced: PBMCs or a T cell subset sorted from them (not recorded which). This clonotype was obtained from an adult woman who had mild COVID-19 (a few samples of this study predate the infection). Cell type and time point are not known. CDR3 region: CASSSPSTDTQYF. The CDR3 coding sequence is TGTGCCAGCAGCTCCCCTAGCACAGATACGCAGTATTTT.